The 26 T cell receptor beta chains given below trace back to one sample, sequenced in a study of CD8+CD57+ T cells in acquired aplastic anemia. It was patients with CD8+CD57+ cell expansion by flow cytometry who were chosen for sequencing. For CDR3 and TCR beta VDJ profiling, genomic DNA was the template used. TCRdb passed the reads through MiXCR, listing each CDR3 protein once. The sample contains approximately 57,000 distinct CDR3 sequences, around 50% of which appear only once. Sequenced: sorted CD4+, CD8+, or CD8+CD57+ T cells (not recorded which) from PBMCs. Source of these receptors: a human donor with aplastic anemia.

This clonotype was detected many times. Written as DNA, the CDR3 is TGTGCCAGCAGCCAAGATTCCCGACAGTTGGGCTATGGCTACACCTTC. Its protein is CASSQDSRQLGYGYTF. V usage is TRBV3-1 and J usage is TRBJ1-2; D is possibly TRBD1 (5 bases). The length of the CDR3 is 16 residues. Germline V gene data show CDR1 as LGHDT and CDR2 as YNNKEL (reference sequence). The germline V and J ends were trimmed by 0 bases and 4 bases, with 15 bases remaining between them.

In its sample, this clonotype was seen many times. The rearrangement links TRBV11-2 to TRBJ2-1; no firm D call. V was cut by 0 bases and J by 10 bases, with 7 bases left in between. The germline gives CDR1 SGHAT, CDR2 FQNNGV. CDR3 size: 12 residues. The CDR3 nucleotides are TGTGCCAGCAGCTTAGATCTTCGGGAGCAGTTCTTC. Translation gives CASSLDLREQFF. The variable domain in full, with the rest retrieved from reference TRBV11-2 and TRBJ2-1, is EAGVAQSPRYKIIEKRQSVAFWCNPISGHATLYWYQQILGQGPKLLIQFQNNGVVDDSQLPKDRFSAERLKGVDSTLKIQPAKLEDSAVYLCASSLDLREQFFGPGTRLTVL.

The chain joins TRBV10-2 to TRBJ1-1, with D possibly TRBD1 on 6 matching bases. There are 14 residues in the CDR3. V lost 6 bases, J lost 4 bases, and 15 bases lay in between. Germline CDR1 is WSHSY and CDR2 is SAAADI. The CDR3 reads CASRIAEGGTEAFF. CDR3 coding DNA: TGCGCCAGCAGGATCGCGGAGGGGGGCACTGAAGCTTTCTTT.

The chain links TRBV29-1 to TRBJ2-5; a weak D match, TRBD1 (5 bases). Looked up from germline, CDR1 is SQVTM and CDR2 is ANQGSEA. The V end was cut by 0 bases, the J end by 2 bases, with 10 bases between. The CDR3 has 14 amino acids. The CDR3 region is CSVEDGRVQETQYF. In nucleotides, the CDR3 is TGCAGCGTTGAAGACGGCAGGGTACAAGAGACCCAGTACTTC.

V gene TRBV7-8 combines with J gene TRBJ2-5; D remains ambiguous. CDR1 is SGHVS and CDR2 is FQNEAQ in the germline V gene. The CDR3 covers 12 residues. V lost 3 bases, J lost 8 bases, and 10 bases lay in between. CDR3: CASSLGRVTQYF. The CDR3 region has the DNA TGTGCCAGCAGCTTGGGCCGGGTAACCCAGTACTTC.

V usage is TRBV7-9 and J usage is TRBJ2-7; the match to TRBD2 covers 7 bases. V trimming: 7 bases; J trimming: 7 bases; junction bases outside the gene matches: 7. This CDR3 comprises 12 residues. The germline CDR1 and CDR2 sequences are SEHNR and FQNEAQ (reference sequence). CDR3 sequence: CASMGGGNEQYV. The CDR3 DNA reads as TGTGCCAGCATGGGGGGGGGAAATGAGCAGTACGTC.

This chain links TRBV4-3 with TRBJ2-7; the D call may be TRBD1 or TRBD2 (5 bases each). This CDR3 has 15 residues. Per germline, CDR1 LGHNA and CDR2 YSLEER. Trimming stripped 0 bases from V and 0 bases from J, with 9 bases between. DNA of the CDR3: TGCGCCAGCAGCCAAGAAGCAGGGAGCTCCTACGAGCAGTACTTC. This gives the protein CASSQEAGSSYEQYF.

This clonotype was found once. CDR3: CASSERAGSTDTQYF. CDR3 coding DNA: TGCGCCAGCAGTGAAAGGGCTGGGAGTACAGATACGCAGTATTTT. V usage is TRBV10-1 and J usage is TRBJ2-3; perhaps TRBD2 as D (5 bases). The CDR3 consists of 15 residues. V gave up 3 bases and J gave up 3 bases, with 13 bases separating them. Germline values: CDR1 WNHNN, CDR2 SYGVQD (reference sequence).

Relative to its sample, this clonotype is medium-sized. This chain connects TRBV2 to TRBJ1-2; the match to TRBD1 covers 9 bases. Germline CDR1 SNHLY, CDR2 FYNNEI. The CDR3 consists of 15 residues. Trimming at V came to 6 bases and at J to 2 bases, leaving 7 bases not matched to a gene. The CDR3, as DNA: TGTGCCAGCAGAGGTTCCGACAGGGGGAACTATGGCTACACCTTC. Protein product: CASRGSDRGNYGYTF.

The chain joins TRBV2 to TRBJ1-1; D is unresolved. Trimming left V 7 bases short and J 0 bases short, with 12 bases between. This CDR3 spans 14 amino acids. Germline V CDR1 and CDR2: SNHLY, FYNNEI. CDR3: CASMFKAMNTEAFF. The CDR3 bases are TGTGCCAGCATGTTTAAGGCTATGAACACTGAAGCTTTCTTT.

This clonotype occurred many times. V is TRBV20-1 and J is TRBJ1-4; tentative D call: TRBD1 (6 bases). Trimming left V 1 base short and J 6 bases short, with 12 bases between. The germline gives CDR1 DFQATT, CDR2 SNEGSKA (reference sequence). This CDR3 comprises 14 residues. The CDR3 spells CSARGGGRDEKLFF. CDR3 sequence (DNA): TGCAGTGCTAGAGGGGGGGGGCGCGATGAAAAACTGTTTTTT.

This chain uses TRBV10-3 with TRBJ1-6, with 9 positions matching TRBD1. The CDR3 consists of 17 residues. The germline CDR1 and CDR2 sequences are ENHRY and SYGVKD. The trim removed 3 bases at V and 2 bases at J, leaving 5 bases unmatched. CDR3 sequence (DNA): TGTGCCATCAGTGACCTACAGGGGGCCGCCTATAATTCACCCCTCCACTTT. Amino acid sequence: CAISDLQGAAYNSPLHF.

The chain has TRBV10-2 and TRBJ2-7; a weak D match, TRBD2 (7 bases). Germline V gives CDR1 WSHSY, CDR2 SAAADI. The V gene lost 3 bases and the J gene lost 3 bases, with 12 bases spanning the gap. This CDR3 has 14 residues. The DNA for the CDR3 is TGCGCCAGCAGTGACACCGGGGGGCGCTACGAGCAGTACTTC. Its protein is CASSDTGGRYEQYF.

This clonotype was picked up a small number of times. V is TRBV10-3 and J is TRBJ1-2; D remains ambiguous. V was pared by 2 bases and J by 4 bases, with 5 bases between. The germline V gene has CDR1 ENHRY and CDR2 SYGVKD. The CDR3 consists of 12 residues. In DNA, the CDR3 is TGTGCCATCAGTGAGGCCGGCTATGGCTACACCTTC. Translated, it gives CAISEAGYGYTF.

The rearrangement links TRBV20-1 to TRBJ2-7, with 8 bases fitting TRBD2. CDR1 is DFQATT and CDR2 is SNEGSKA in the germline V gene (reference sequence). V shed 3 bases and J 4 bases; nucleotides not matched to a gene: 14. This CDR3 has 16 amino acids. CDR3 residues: CSASSQPGLALYEQYF. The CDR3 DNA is TGCAGTGCTAGCAGTCAGCCAGGACTAGCCCTGTACGAGCAGTACTTC.

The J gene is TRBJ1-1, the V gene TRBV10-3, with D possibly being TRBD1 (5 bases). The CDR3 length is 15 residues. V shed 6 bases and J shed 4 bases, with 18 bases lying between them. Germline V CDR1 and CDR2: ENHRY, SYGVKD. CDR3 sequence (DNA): TGTGCCATCAGACCCCTGGGGGGGAGTGGCACTGAAGCTTTCTTT. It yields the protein CAIRPLGGSGTEAFF.

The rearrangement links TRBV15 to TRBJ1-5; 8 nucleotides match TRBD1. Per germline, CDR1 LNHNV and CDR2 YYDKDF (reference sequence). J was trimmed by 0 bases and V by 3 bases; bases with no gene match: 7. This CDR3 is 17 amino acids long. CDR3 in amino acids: CATSSFTGGYSNQPQHF. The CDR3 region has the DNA TGTGCCACCAGCAGCTTTACAGGGGGTTATAGCAATCAGCCCCAGCATTTT.

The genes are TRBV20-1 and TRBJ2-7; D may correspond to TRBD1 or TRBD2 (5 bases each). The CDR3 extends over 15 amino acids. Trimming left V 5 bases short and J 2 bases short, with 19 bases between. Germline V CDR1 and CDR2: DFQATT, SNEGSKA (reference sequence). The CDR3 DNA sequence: TGCAGTGCTCGTTCGTGGGACGGCCCCCCCTACGAGCAGTACTTC. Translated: CSARSWDGPPYEQYF.

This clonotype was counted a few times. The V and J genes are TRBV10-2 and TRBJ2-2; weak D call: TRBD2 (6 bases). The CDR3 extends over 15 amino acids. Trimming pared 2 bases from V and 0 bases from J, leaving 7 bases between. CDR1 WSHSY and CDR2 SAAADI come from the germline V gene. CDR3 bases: TGCGCCAGCAGTGAGGGACTATCGAACACCGGGGAGCTGTTTTTT. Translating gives CASSEGLSNTGELFF.

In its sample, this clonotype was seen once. The CDR3 DNA reads TGTGCCAGCAGCTTAGGTTTACAGTCGGGCTATGGCTACACCTTC. Protein: CASSLGLQSGYGYTF. V is TRBV7-2 and J is TRBJ1-2; D is unclear. The germline gives CDR1 SGHTA, CDR2 FQGNSA. The CDR3 is 15 amino acids. The germline V and J ends were trimmed by 1 base and 4 bases, with 13 bases remaining between them. Full variable domain (rest looked up from reference TRBV7-2 and TRBJ1-2): GAGVSQSPSNKVTEKGKDVELRCDPISGHTALYWYRQSLGQGLEFLIYFQGNSAPDKSGLPSDRFSAERTGGSVSTLTIQRTQQEDSAVYLCASSLGLQSGYGYTFGSGTRLTVV.

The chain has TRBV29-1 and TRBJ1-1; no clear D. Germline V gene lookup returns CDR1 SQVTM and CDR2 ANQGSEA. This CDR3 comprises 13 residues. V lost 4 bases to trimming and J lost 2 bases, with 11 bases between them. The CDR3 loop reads CSVGPNRNTEAFF. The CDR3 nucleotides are TGCAGCGTTGGTCCGAACAGAAACACTGAAGCTTTCTTT.

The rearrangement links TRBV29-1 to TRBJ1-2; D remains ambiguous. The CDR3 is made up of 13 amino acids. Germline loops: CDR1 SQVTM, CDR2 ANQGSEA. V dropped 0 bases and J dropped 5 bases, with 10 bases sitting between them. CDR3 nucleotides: TGCAGCGTTGAAGATCCGGGGTCTTATGGCTACACCTTC. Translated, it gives CSVEDPGSYGYTF.

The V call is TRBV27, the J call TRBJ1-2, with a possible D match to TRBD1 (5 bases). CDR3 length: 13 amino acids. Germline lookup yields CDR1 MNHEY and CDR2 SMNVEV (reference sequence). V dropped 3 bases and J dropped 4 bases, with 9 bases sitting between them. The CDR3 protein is CASSFPGGYGYTF. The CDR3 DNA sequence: TGTGCCAGCAGTTTCCCGGGGGGCTATGGCTACACCTTC.

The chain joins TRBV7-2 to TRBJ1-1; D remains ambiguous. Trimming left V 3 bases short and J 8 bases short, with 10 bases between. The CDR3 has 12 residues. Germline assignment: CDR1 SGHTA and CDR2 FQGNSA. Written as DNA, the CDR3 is TGTGCCAGCAGCTTCTCCTCGACAGAAGCTTTCTTT. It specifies CASSFSSTEAFF. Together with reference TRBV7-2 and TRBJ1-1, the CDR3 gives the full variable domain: GAGVSQSPSNKVTEKGKDVELRCDPISGHTALYWYRQSLGQGLEFLIYFQGNSAPDKSGLPSDRFSAERTGGSVSTLTIQRTQQEDSAVYLCASSFSSTEAFFGQGTRLTVV.

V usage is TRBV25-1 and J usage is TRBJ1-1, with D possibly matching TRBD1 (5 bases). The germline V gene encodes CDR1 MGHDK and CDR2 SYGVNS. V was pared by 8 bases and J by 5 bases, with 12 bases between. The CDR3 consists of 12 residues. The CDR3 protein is CASAAGVTEAFF. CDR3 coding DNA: TGTGCCAGCGCCGCGGGGGTGACTGAAGCTTTCTTT.

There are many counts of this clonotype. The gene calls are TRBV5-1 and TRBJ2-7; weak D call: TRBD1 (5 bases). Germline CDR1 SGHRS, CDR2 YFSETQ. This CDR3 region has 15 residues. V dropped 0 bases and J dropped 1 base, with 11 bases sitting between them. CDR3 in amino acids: CASSLDDSQSYEQYF. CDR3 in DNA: TGCGCCAGCAGCTTGGATGACAGCCAATCCTACGAGCAGTACTTC. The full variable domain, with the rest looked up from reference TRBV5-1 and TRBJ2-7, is KAGVTQTPRYLIKTRGQQVTLSCSPISGHRSVSWYQQTPGQGLQFLFEYFSETQRNKGNFPGRFSGRQFSNSRSEMNVSTLELGDSALYLCASSLDDSQSYEQYFGPGTRLTVT.